This T cell receptor (beta chain) was identified in a study of blood T cell repertoires in COVID-19. On the study more broadly: PBMCs, B-cell-depleted T cells, or T cells provided the cDNA or gDNA that made up the material.

The germline CDR1 and CDR2 sequences are LGHDT and YNNKEL (reference sequence). The CDR3 covers 13 residues. Germline trimming cut 6 bases from V and 6 bases from J; bases unmatched to any gene: 4. Produced via immunoSEQ multiplex PCR; TCRdb's table is partial and in-frame only. The sample has under 140,000 clones, more than 65% seen once. This chain joins TRBV3-1 (or the pseudogene TRBV3-2) and TRBJ2-3, with TRBD1 identical over 9 bases. This TCR was sampled from an elderly woman with acute or convalescent COVID-19. The source material was peripheral blood. The CDR3 loop is CASRVTGGDTQYF. CDR3 bases: TGTGCCAGCAGGGTGACAGGGGGGGATACGCAGTATTTT.